One and the same sample provided the 20 T cell receptor beta chains below, sequenced in a study of CD8 T cells in Susac syndrome. cDNA came from approximately 0.5 to 1 ug RNA primed by random hexamers. TCRdb fed the immunoSEQ multiplex PCR reads into MiXCR, producing one record per CDR3 protein. The sample lists 100,000 to 150,000 distinct CDR3 sequences; approximately 93% were seen once. Sequenced material: CD4+ T cells from PBMCs. These receptor sequences come from a human donor with multiple sclerosis.

This chain uses TRBV21-1 with TRBJ1-2. TRBV21-1 is designated a pseudogene. There are 11 residues in the CDR3. CDR3 in DNA: TGTGCCGAAACGGGGAACTATGGCTACACCTTC. Translated: CAETGNYGYTF.

CDR3 residues: CASSLTWDTGGYGYTF. The CDR3 DNA reads as TGCGCCAGCAGCTTGACGTGGGACACCGGAGGCTATGGCTACACCTTC. The J gene is TRBJ1-2, the V gene TRBV5-1; possible D gene TRBD1, 6 bases. The CDR3 contains 16 residues. The germline V gene encodes CDR1 SGHRS and CDR2 YFSETQ. The V and J ends lost 1 base and 4 bases respectively, with 17 bases between them.

This clonotype was detected once. J is TRBJ1-2 and V is TRBV20-1; 10 nucleotides align to TRBD1. CDR1 is DFQATT and CDR2 is SNEGSKA in the germline V gene (reference sequence). CDR3 length: 18 residues. V was clipped by 5 bases and J by 0 bases; unmatched bases: 15. The CDR3 coding sequence is TGCAGTGCTGTGGGGGACCTGGGACAGGGGACTACTAACTATGGCTACACCTTC. Translating it yields CSAVGDLGQGTTNYGYTF.

V gene TRBV6-5 combines with J gene TRBJ2-1; D not certain. The V and J ends lost 2 bases and 10 bases respectively, with 6 bases between them. CDR3 size: 11 residues. Germline V gene lookup returns CDR1 MNHEY and CDR2 SVGAGI. This chain's CDR3 is CASSYRREQFF. As DNA, the CDR3 is TGTGCCAGCAGTTACCGTAGGGAGCAGTTCTTC.

V usage is TRBV20-1 and J usage is TRBJ1-2, with D uncertain. The V end lost 2 bases, the J end lost 4 bases, and 14 bases lay between the germline ends. Germline CDR1 and CDR2: DFQATT and SNEGSKA (reference sequence). The CDR3 has 14 amino acids. The CDR3 sequence: CSARPLGRSYGYTF. CDR3 DNA sequence: TGCAGTGCTAGACCCCTTGGCAGGTCCTATGGCTACACCTTC.

The chain has TRBV2 and TRBJ2-5; 8 nucleotides match TRBD1. The junction had 11 bases not matched to a gene; V was cut back by 5 bases and J by 0 bases. Germline V gene data show CDR1 as SNHLY and CDR2 as FYNNEI. The CDR3 is made up of 17 amino acids. The CDR3 coding sequence is TGTGCCAGCAGTAAACTAAGACAGGGGCCTTACCAAGAGACCCAGTACTTC. Translated, it gives CASSKLRQGPYQETQYF.

J is TRBJ2-7 and V is TRBV3-1; TRBD1 aligns across 7 bases. This CDR3 is 14 amino acids long. Unmatched junction bases numbered 6, after V lost 3 bases and J lost 4 bases. Germline CDR1 is LGHDT and CDR2 is YNNKEL (reference sequence). CDR3 sequence (DNA): TGTGCCAGCAGCCAGCGACAGGGTGGTTACGAGCAGTACTTC. Translated, it gives CASSQRQGGYEQYF.

V and J are TRBV5-4 and TRBJ2-1; 8 bases are shared with TRBD2. Trimming cost V 1 base and J 7 bases; bases outside gene matches: 4. Per the germline V gene, CDR1 is SGHNT and CDR2 is YYREEE (reference sequence). This CDR3 has 14 residues. CDR3 nucleotides: TGTGCCAGCAGCTTGTATGCGGGGGGAAATGAGCAGTTCTTC. This encodes CASSLYAGGNEQFF.

The chain employs TRBV3-1 and TRBJ2-1; D is unclear. The CDR3 extends over 14 amino acids. CDR1 is LGHDT and CDR2 is YNNKEL in the germline V gene (reference sequence). Trimming left V 0 bases short and J 10 bases short, with 13 bases between. The DNA of the CDR3 is TGTGCCAGCAGCCAAGAACCCACGTTCCAAGAGCAGTTCTTC. Translation gives CASSQEPTFQEQFF.

The chain carries TRBV4-2 and TRBJ1-1; the D gene is possibly TRBD1 (6 bases). This CDR3 comprises 14 residues. Trimming took 0 bases from V and 6 from J, leaving 11 bases between them. CDR1 is LGHNA, CDR2 YNFKEQ, per germline. CDR3 nucleotide sequence: TGTGCCAGCAGCCAAGACAGGGGAAGCGCTGAAGCTTTCTTT. It translates to CASSQDRGSAEAFF.

The V call is TRBV6-5, the J call TRBJ2-1; 11 bases line up with TRBD2. CDR3 length equals 16 residues. After removal of 0 bases from V and 9 bases from J, the junction contained 7 bases not matched to a gene. Germline lookup yields CDR1 MNHEY and CDR2 SVGAGI. The CDR3 sequence: CASSYSSSGGAIEQFF. The CDR3 DNA reads as TGTGCCAGCAGTTACTCGAGTAGCGGGGGGGCCATTGAGCAGTTCTTC.

The CDR3 region has the DNA TGTGCCAGCAGCTTGGTTAGGGCCGGGGCCAACGTCCTGACTTTC. Translation gives CASSLVRAGANVLTF. The chain couples TRBV5-6 to TRBJ2-6; D is ambiguous. Deletions cut 0 bases from V and 4 bases from J, with 8 bases between. This CDR3 has 15 amino acids. Germline loops: CDR1 SGHDT, CDR2 YYEEEE.

CDR3 in amino acids: CASSIRDRGGGGEKLFF. The CDR3 region has the DNA TGTGCCAGCAGCATCCGGGACAGGGGGGGTGGTGGTGAAAAACTGTTTTTT. V is TRBV7-8 and J is TRBJ1-4; 11 bases align to TRBD1. Germline CDR1 is SGHVS and CDR2 is FQNEAQ. CDR3 length equals 17 residues. Trimming at V came to 5 bases and at J to 7 bases, leaving 12 bases not matched to a gene.

J is TRBJ2-7 and V is TRBV7-2; 9 bases are shared with TRBD1. J gave up 3 bases and V 5 bases, and 8 bases lay outside the gene matches. Germline V gene lookup returns CDR1 SGHTA and CDR2 FQGNSA. The CDR3 is 15 amino acids. The CDR3 DNA reads TGTGCCAGCAGCCCCACAGGGGGCAGAATCTACGAGCAGTACTTC. Amino acids: CASSPTGGRIYEQYF.

This clonotype was recorded only once. V usage is TRBV28 and J usage is TRBJ1-2; weak D call: TRBD1 (5 bases). With 6 bases removed from V and 4 bases from J, the gap between germline ends came to 15 bases. CDR1 and CDR2 from the germline V gene are MDHEN and SYDVKM. The CDR3 spans 14 residues. This CDR3 reads CASRPQGKSYGYTF. In DNA, the CDR3 is TGTGCCAGCAGACCCCAGGGAAAGAGCTATGGCTACACCTTC.

This chain uses TRBV7-2 with TRBJ1-2, with 7 positions matching TRBD1. CDR1 SGHTA and CDR2 FQGNSA come from the germline V gene. The J segment lost 4 bases and the V segment lost 4 bases, leaving 9 bases of the junction unmatched. The CDR3 consists of 15 residues. The CDR3 bases are TGTGCCAGCAGCTCAGGACAGGCCTTGGCCTATGGCTACACCTTC. Its protein product is CASSSGQALAYGYTF.

The gene calls are TRBV20-1 and TRBJ1-2; no reliable D call. The CDR3 is 12 amino acids. Germline assignment: CDR1 DFQATT and CDR2 SNEGSKA (reference sequence). V was trimmed by 6 bases and J by 8 bases, leaving 16 bases between them. The CDR3 spells CSATGVRRGYTF. The DNA of the CDR3 is TGCAGTGCCACCGGAGTCCGACGGGGCTACACCTTC.

The chain links TRBV7-2 to TRBJ2-7, with TRBD1 matching 7 bases. The length of the CDR3 is 15 residues. V trimming: 6 bases; J trimming: 3 bases; junction bases outside the gene matches: 11. Germline V gene data show CDR1 as SGHTA and CDR2 as FQGNSA. The CDR3 DNA follows: TGTGCCAGCAGGATACGTACAGGGGCCGACTACGAGCAGTACTTC. Protein sequence: CASRIRTGADYEQYF. The whole variable domain, filled in from reference TRBV7-2 and TRBJ2-7, reads GAGVSQSPSNKVTEKGKDVELRCDPISGHTALYWYRQSLGQGLEFLIYFQGNSAPDKSGLPSDRFSAERTGGSVSTLTIQRTQQEDSAVYLCASRIRTGADYEQYFGPGTRLTVT.

This rearrangement joins TRBV7-9 to TRBJ1-2; D remains ambiguous. Per germline, CDR1 SEHNR and CDR2 FQNEAQ (reference sequence). The ends were cut back, 3 bases at V and 6 bases at J, with 20 bases in the middle. The CDR3 runs to 16 residues. CDR3 nucleotide sequence: TGTGCCAGCAGCTTTAGATCGACCGACGAGATCCATGGCTACACCTTC. Translation gives CASSFRSTDEIHGYTF.

The V call is TRBV7-2, the J call TRBJ1-1; no clear D gene. The germline V gene has CDR1 SGHTA and CDR2 FQGNSA. There are 13 residues in the CDR3. V shed 6 bases and J shed 1 base, with 9 bases lying between them. CDR3 sequence (DNA): TGTGCCAGCAGTTTCAATAGGAACACTGAAGCTTTCTTT. It codes for CASSFNRNTEAFF.